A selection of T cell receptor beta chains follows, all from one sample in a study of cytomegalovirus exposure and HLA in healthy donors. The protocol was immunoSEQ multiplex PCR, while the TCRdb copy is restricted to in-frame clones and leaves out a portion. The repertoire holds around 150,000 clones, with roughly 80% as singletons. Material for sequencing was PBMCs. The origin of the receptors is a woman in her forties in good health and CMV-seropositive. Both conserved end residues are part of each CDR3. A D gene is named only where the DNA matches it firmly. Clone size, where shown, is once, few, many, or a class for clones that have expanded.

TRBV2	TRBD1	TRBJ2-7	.	TGTGCCAGCAGTGATTTCGGGACAGAAACCTACGAGCAGTACTTC	CASSDFGTETYEQYF
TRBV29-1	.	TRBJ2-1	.	TGCAGCGTTTCTACGGGACACAGCTCCTACAATGAGCAGTTCTTC	CSVSTGHSSYNEQFF
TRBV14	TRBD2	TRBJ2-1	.	TGTGCCAGCAGCCAAGAACTAGCGGGGAATGAGCAGTTCTTC	CASSQELAGNEQFF
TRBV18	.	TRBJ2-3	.	TGTGCCAGCTCCCCGGGAAGGAACACAGATACGCAGTATTTT	CASSPGRNTDTQYF
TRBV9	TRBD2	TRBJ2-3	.	TGTGCCAGCAGCGTAGATCTAGCGGGATTGACTAGCACAGATACGCAGTATTTT	CASSVDLAGLTSTDTQYF
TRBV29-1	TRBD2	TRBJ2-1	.	TGCAGCGTTGCTGAAGCGGGGCTTCATGAGCAGTTCTTC	CSVAEAGLHEQFF
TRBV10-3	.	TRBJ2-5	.	TGTGCCATCAGTGATAGGGGTGGGGAGACCCAGTACTTC	CAISDRGGETQYF
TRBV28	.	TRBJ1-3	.	TGTGCCAGCAGCCTGACAGTCTCTGGAAACACCATATATTTT	CASSLTVSGNTIYF
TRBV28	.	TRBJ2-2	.	TGTGCCAGCAGTTTCAGTGTCGGGGAGCTGTTTTTT	CASSFSVGELFF
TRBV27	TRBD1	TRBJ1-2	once	TGTGCCAGCAGTTTAAGCCCGGGACAGGGGGCGCGACTAATCAACTATGGCTACACCTTC	CASSLSPGQGARLINYGYTF
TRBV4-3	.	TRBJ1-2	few	TGCGCCAGCAGCCAAAACTTCGGGACTCCAGCTGGCTACACCTTC	CASSQNFGTPAGYTF
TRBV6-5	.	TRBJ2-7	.	TGTGCCAGCAGACGACAGTCAAACTACGAGCAGTACTTC	CASRRQSNYEQYF
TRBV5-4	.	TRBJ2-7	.	TGTGCCAGCAGCTTGGACAGGGTAATAAACGAGCAGTACTTC	CASSLDRVINEQYF
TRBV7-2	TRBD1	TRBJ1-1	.	TGTGCCAGCAGGTTAGACAGGGGCAACACTGAAGCTTTCTTT	CASRLDRGNTEAFF
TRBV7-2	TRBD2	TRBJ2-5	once	TGTGCCAGCAGCTTAGTGGCTAGCGGGAGGGAGACCCAGTACTTC	CASSLVASGRETQYF
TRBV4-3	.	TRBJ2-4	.	TGCGCCAGCAGCCATAGCGGAGGCAAAAACATTCAGTACTTC	CASSHSGGKNIQYF
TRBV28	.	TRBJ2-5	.	TGTGCCAGCGCTCAAGGGGCGCACCAAGAGACCCAGTACTTC	CASAQGAHQETQYF
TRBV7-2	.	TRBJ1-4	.	TGTGCCAGCAGCACGGACACGGTTGGAAAACTGTTTTTT	CASSTDTVGKLFF
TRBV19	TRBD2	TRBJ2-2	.	TGTGCCAGTAGTTGGCTAGCGGGGGCGAACACCGGGGAGCTGTTTTTT	CASSWLAGANTGELFF
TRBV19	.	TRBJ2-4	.	TGTGCCAGTAGTCTTCCAGGGTTGGCCAAAAACATTCAGTACTTC	CASSLPGLAKNIQYF
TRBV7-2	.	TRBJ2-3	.	TGTGCCAGCAGTCTCGGCGGGGACAGCTTCACAGATACGCAGTATTTT	CASSLGGDSFTDTQYF
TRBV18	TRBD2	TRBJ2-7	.	TGTGCCAGCTCAGCAAAAAATCGGGGGACTAGCGAGTCCTACGAGCAGTACTTC	CASSAKNRGTSESYEQYF
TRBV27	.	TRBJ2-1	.	TGTGCCAGCAGTTTAGGGACTGCCAGCTCCTACAATGAGCAGTTCTTC	CASSLGTASSYNEQFF
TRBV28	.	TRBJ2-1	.	TGTGCCAGCAGTTTAGCAGTTGCTGAGCAGTTCTTC	CASSLAVAEQFF